Below, 10 T cell receptor beta chains from the same sample are listed, as sequenced in a study of T cell responses to AZD1222 COVID-19 vaccine. Only in-frame clones appear in the TCRdb table, and some are missing; sequencing was by immunoSEQ multiplex PCR. The table records 90,000 to 120,000 clones, around 96% of them present only once. The sequencing here drew on peripheral blood, taken on day 0 of AZD1222 vaccination. The receptors come from an adult in good health.

This rearrangement joins TRBV11-3 to TRBJ2-5; TRBD2 might be the D (5 bases). The CDR3 totals 16 residues. The V end was cut by 6 bases, the J end by 7 bases, with 24 bases between. CDR1 and CDR2 (germline): SGHNT, YENEEA. The CDR3 DNA sequence: TGTGCCAGCAGAAAAGATGTGGCGGGCCAGAGGGCGACCCAGTACTTC. It encodes CASRKDVAGQRATQYF.

The genes are TRBV6-1 and TRBJ2-7; TRBD1 matches at 7 bases. V gave up 3 bases and J gave up 5 bases; unmatched junction bases: 4. CDR3 length: 13 amino acids. Germline CDR1 and CDR2: MNHNS and SASEGT. The CDR3 DNA reads TGTGCCAGCAGTGAGACAGGGTATAACGAGCAGTACTTC. Protein product: CASSETGYNEQYF.

V is TRBV9 and J is TRBJ1-2; D unresolved. Germline CDR1 SGDLS, CDR2 YYNGEE. With 3 bases removed from V and 8 bases from J, the gap between germline ends came to 17 bases. The CDR3 loop spans 14 amino acids. The CDR3 nucleotides are TGTGCCAGCAGCGCCTCAACCCCGGACGGAGGCTACACCTTC. Residues: CASSASTPDGGYTF.

The gene calls are TRBV27 and TRBJ1-2; 8 nucleotides align to TRBD1. V shed 3 bases and J 8 bases; nucleotides not matched to a gene: 8. Germline lookup yields CDR1 MNHEY and CDR2 SMNVEV (reference sequence). The CDR3 runs 14 residues. The CDR3 region is CASSFGQGYSGYTF. CDR3 bases: TGTGCCAGCAGTTTTGGACAGGGATACTCCGGCTACACCTTC.

CDR3 loop: CASRTGTDNTGELFF. CDR3 nucleotides: TGTGCCAGCAGAACCGGGACAGACAACACCGGGGAGCTGTTTTTT. The gene calls are TRBV28 and TRBJ2-2; 7 nucleotides align to TRBD1. The junction had 6 bases not matched to a gene; V was cut back by 6 bases and J by 2 bases. The CDR3 runs 15 residues. Germline V gene lookup returns CDR1 MDHEN and CDR2 SYDVKM.

The rearrangement joins TRBV7-2 to TRBJ1-1, with D possibly matching TRBD1 (6 bases). Germline loops: CDR1 SGHTA, CDR2 FQGNSA. V lost 3 bases and J 1 base, leaving 9 bases between the germline ends. This CDR3 is 14 amino acids long. The CDR3 DNA reads as TGTGCCAGCAGCTTCGTACAGGGGAACACTGAAGCTTTCTTT. It codes for CASSFVQGNTEAFF.

The rearrangement joins TRBV9 to TRBJ2-7; D not certain. V was pared by 0 bases and J by 1 base, with 5 bases between. Per germline, CDR1 SGDLS and CDR2 YYNGEE. The CDR3 length is 13 residues. CDR3 sequence reads: CASSVDGSYEQYF. CDR3 in DNA: TGTGCCAGCAGCGTAGACGGGTCCTACGAGCAGTACTTC.

The V and J genes are TRBV11-2 and TRBJ2-1; 7 positions match TRBD2. The CDR3 covers 14 residues. The germline V gene encodes CDR1 SGHAT and CDR2 FQNNGV. With 3 bases clipped from V and 6 bases from J, the junction kept 5 bases outside the gene matches. The CDR3 is CASSFGPGGNEQFF. Here the CDR3 DNA reads TGTGCCAGCAGCTTCGGTCCGGGGGGCAATGAGCAGTTCTTC.

The gene calls are TRBV5-6 and TRBJ1-2, with D unclear. V was shortened by 6 bases and J by 4 bases, with 13 bases between the two germline ends. CDR3 size: 13 residues. Looked up from germline, CDR1 is SGHDT and CDR2 is YYEEEE. Here the CDR3 reads CASTPRSSYGYTF. The CDR3 nucleotides read TGTGCCAGCACCCCGCGTTCTAGCTATGGCTACACCTTC.

The chain uses TRBV2 and TRBJ2-1; 11 nucleotides align to TRBD2. V lost 8 bases and J lost 8; bases outside the gene matches: 8. The germline V gene encodes CDR1 SNHLY and CDR2 FYNNEI. There are 14 residues in the CDR3. CDR3 DNA sequence: TGTGCCAGCTTGGGAACTAGCGGGAGTGATGAGCAGTTCTTC. It specifies CASLGTSGSDEQFF.